This passage covers 8 T cell receptor beta chains from one sample sequenced in a study of human T cells and chemical hapten exposure. Time point described: pre-sensitization, week 0. As for treatment: therapeutic diphenylcyclopropenone sensitization with weekly scalp DPC. In TCRdb, the RACE reads were re-called with MiXCR into one record per CDR3 protein. The table has more than 250,000 distinct CDR3 sequences, over 8% seen once. The sequencing used whole blood, collected in connection with sensitization to the hapten diphenylcyclopropenone (DPC). Receptors originate from a woman between 40 and 50 years old with alopecia areata. Some clones in this sample may be carry-over from other donors' samples.

The chain has TRBV6-6 and TRBJ2-5, with D uncertain. V lost 5 bases, J lost 5 bases, and 9 bases lay in between. The V gene's germline CDR1 is MNHNY and CDR2 SVGAGI (reference sequence). The CDR3 loop spans 12 amino acids. This chain's CDR3 is CASSPSLETQYF. CDR3 nucleotide sequence: TGTGCCAGCAGTCCCTCGCTGGAGACCCAGTACTTC.

This clonotype was found many times. The J gene is TRBJ1-2, the V gene TRBV5-6, with D uncertain. V was clipped by 4 bases and J by 7 bases, with 20 bases between them. The CDR3 consists of 15 residues. Germline-derived CDR1 and CDR2 are SGHDT and YYEEEE. This CDR3 reads CASSPQPLAARGYTF. CDR3 coding DNA: TGTGCCAGCAGCCCGCAGCCCCTTGCCGCCCGTGGCTACACCTTC.

This chain uses TRBV7-9 with TRBJ2-1, with no clear D. The CDR3 extends over 13 amino acids. V was trimmed by 1 base and J by 8 bases, leaving 9 bases between them. Germline V gene data show CDR1 as SEHNR and CDR2 as FQNEAQ (reference sequence). CDR3 sequence (DNA): TGTGCCAGCAGCTTAGAGAGCAGTTATGAGCAGTTCTTC. Translating it yields CASSLESSYEQFF.

This clonotype was seen only a few times. The chain links TRBV13 to TRBJ2-7; D is tentatively TRBD1 or TRBD2 (5 bases each). With 5 bases removed from V and 0 bases from J, the gap between germline ends came to 11 bases. Germline lookup yields CDR1 PRHDT and CDR2 FYEKMQ (reference sequence). The CDR3 runs to 14 residues. CDR3 sequence reads: CASSQMGPSYEQYF. In nucleotides, the CDR3 is TGTGCCAGCAGCCAAATGGGACCCTCCTACGAGCAGTACTTC.

This clonotype was picked up a small number of times. The gene calls are TRBV20-1 and TRBJ2-1, with D perhaps TRBD2 (5 bases). The CDR3 sequence is 14 residues long. The V end lost 5 bases, the J end lost 3 bases, and 14 bases lay between the germline ends. Per the germline V gene, CDR1 is DFQATT and CDR2 is SNEGSKA (reference sequence). CDR3 in amino acids: CSASKGDSYNEQFF. DNA for the CDR3: TGCAGTGCTTCCAAGGGAGATAGCTACAATGAGCAGTTCTTC.

V is TRBV6-5 and J is TRBJ2-6; D is unclear. Trimming stripped 0 bases from V and 0 bases from J, with 9 bases between. Germline V gene sequence: CDR1 MNHEY, CDR2 SVGAGI. There are 17 residues in the CDR3. CDR3 in DNA: TGTGCCAGCAGTTACTCGATGCTGGACTCTGGGGCCAACGTCCTGACTTTC. Translating gives CASSYSMLDSGANVLTF.

The chain links TRBV7-2 to TRBJ1-1; TRBD1 is a possible D gene (5 bases). V was trimmed by 5 bases and J by 1 base, leaving 11 bases between them. In germline, CDR1 is SGHTA, CDR2 FQGNSA. The CDR3 covers 14 residues. For the CDR3, the DNA is TGTGCCAGCAGCACAGTCGGGGGGAACACTGAAGCTTTCTTT. It is translated as CASSTVGGNTEAFF.

This clonotype has more than one count but fewer than ten. The genes are TRBV29-1 and TRBJ2-5, with 7 bases matching TRBD1. Trimming cost V 0 bases and J 5 bases; bases outside gene matches: 6. The germline V gene encodes CDR1 SQVTM and CDR2 ANQGSEA. The CDR3 spans 14 residues. The CDR3 bases are TGCAGCGTTGAAGATCCGGGACAGAGGGAGACCCAGTACTTC. Protein: CSVEDPGQRETQYF.